The clone carrying this T cell receptor beta chain was detected only once. This specimen comes from a study of PD-L1 blockade in urothelial cancer. For the study at large: Blood was tested 3 weeks (second dose) and 6 weeks into treatment.

The germline gives CDR1 MNHNY, CDR2 SVGAGI (reference sequence). With V trimmed by 10 bases and J by 3 bases, 8 bases remained unmatched. CDR3 length: 13 amino acids. This table comes from immunoSEQ multiplex PCR, and its TCRdb copy is limited to in-frame clones, with some not included. The repertoire includes tens of thousands of clones, about nine tenths of them detected once, and around 5% sits in the top ten. This sequence was found in a woman between 65 and 79 years old with urothelial cancer. The rearrangement links TRBV6-6 to TRBJ2-5; 7 bases agree with TRBD1. Sequencing was performed on PBMCs, taken around atezolizumab (anti-PD-L1) treatment. CDR3 sequence: CATQGVGEETQYF. CDR3 coding DNA: TGTGCCACGCAGGGGGTTGGAGAAGAGACCCAGTACTTC.